This record looks at one T cell receptor beta chain sequence and its context. Here immunoSEQ multiplex PCR was the method, and the copy in TCRdb shows in-frame clones only, minus some. Among about 210,000 clones listed, roughly 80% were seen once. The sample originates from a study of blood T cell repertoires in COVID-19. Study context: PBMCs, B-cell-depleted T cells, or T cells provided the cDNA or gDNA that made up the material.

Sequencing was performed on peripheral blood. This clonotype was obtained from a woman aged 40-49 years with active or convalescent COVID-19.

DNA for the CDR3: TGTGCCAGCAGCGAAACCGGGACTAGCGGATTCACAGATACGCAGTATTTT. Protein sequence: CASSETGTSGFTDTQYF. The chain carries TRBV2 and TRBJ2-3, with 11 bases lining up with TRBD2. CDR3 length: 17 amino acids. Germline V gene data show CDR1 as SNHLY and CDR2 as FYNNEI. V dropped 6 bases and J dropped 2; count of bases not matched to a gene: 10. The full variable domain, completed using reference TRBV2 and TRBJ2-3, is EPEVTQTPSHQVTQMGQEVILRCVPISNHLYFYWYRQILGQKVEFLVSFYNNEISEKSEIFDDQFSVERPDGSNFTLKIRSTKLEDSAMYFCASSETGTSGFTDTQYFGPGTRLTVL.